The 20 T cell receptor beta chains presented below share a single source sample, sequenced in a study of T-cell memory formation after mild COVID-19 (dated by TCRdb to about 2021). Libraries were built with 5' RACE. The data were produced on an Illumina NovaSeq 6000. TCRdb passed the public sequencing reads through fastp at Q25 and MiXCR, retaining productive beta sequences. Entries are consolidated by CDR3 protein sequence, retaining the most common genes and DNA. Counted in this sample were 450,000 or so distinct CDR3 sequences; roughly 23% of them appeared once. Jointly, the top ten make up under 15% of the sample. Sequencing input: PBMCs or a T cell subset sorted from them (not recorded which). The receptors stem from an adult woman who had mild COVID-19 (a few samples of this study predate the infection). The sample titles of this study are shuffled in the database, so cell type and time point are left out; the donor was told from shared clones.

This chain uses TRBV20-1 with TRBJ1-1; D ambiguous. The length of the CDR3 is 14 residues. The V end lost 4 bases, the J end lost 3 bases, and 15 bases lay between the germline ends. Looked up from germline, CDR1 is DFQATT and CDR2 is SNEGSKA (reference sequence). The CDR3 DNA reads TGCAGTGCTACGTTCAGCAGCCCTGACACTGAAGCTTTCTTT. This codes for CSATFSSPDTEAFF.

The chain employs TRBV20-1 and TRBJ1-2, with 11 positions matching TRBD1. The CDR3 is made up of 12 amino acids. V lost 6 bases and J lost 7; bases outside the gene matches: 4. Germline V CDR1 and CDR2: DFQATT, SNEGSKA (reference sequence). The CDR3 DNA follows: TGCAGTGCCGGACAGGGGGCAACTGGCTACACCTTC. Its translation: CSAGQGATGYTF.

The J gene is TRBJ2-1, the V gene TRBV19, with TRBD2 identical over 7 bases. Germline V gives CDR1 LNHDA, CDR2 SQIVND (reference sequence). CDR3 length: 14 residues. V was clipped by 3 bases and J by 7 bases; unmatched bases: 6. CDR3 nucleotides: TGTGCCAGTAGTATCTTAGCGGGCGGGAATGAGCAGTTCTTC. Its protein is CASSILAGGNEQFF.

The rearrangement uses TRBV19 and TRBJ2-1, with no clear D. Trimming pared 8 bases from V and 0 bases from J, leaving 11 bases between. Germline CDR1 is LNHDA and CDR2 is SQIVND (reference sequence). The CDR3 sequence is 14 residues long. The CDR3 coding sequence is TGTGCCAGTTCCCCAGAAGGCTCCTACAATGAGCAGTTCTTC. Translated: CASSPEGSYNEQFF.

In this sample, this clonotype turned up a few times. This chain connects TRBV10-3 to TRBJ1-6; TRBD1 matches at 7 bases. CDR1 is ENHRY and CDR2 is SYGVKD in the germline V gene. Unmatched junction bases numbered 4, after V lost 7 bases and J lost 7 bases. CDR3 length: 13 residues. The CDR3 bases are TGTGCCATCATGATAGGGGGCAATTCACCCCTCCACTTT. Translation: CAIMIGGNSPLHF.

V is TRBV6-6 and J is TRBJ2-7; 10 bases align to TRBD1. J was trimmed by 2 bases and V by 9 bases; bases with no gene match: 13. There are 16 residues in the CDR3. Germline V gene lookup returns CDR1 MNHNY and CDR2 SVGAGI (reference sequence). The CDR3 sequence is CASSVGFGQGAYEQYF. CDR3 nucleotide sequence: TGTGCCAGTTCGGTGGGGTTTGGACAGGGGGCCTACGAGCAGTACTTC.

In this sample, this clonotype turned up a few times. The chain carries TRBV29-1 and TRBJ2-7; 9 bases are shared with TRBD2. Germline CDR1 reads SQVTM; CDR2 reads ANQGSEA. The CDR3 runs to 14 residues. The V segment lost 8 bases and the J segment 0 bases; nucleotides outside the gene matches: 8. The CDR3 is CSIRTSVNSYEQYF. The CDR3 DNA reads as TGCAGCATTCGGACTAGCGTCAACTCCTACGAGCAGTACTTC.

This clonotype was seen once. V and J are TRBV29-1 and TRBJ2-2; D is undetermined. The germline V gene has CDR1 SQVTM and CDR2 ANQGSEA. The CDR3 sequence is 12 residues long. V lost 5 bases and J lost 1, with 5 bases in between. The CDR3 here is CSVLVNTGELFF. Here the CDR3 DNA reads TGCAGCGTTTTGGTGAACACCGGGGAGCTGTTTTTT.

The chain combines TRBV30 with TRBJ1-6; D not resolved. V was trimmed by 1 base and J by 6 bases, leaving 7 bases between them. The CDR3 spans 13 residues. CDR1 and CDR2 (germline): GTSNPN, SVGIG (reference sequence). This CDR3 is CAWSDTLNSPLHF. The CDR3, as DNA: TGTGCCTGGAGTGATACCCTTAATTCACCCCTCCACTTT.

This clonotype was counted ten times or more. The rearrangement links TRBV12-3 or TRBV12-4 to TRBJ2-4; no reliable D call. The germline V and J ends were trimmed by 1 base and 2 bases, with 9 bases remaining between them. This CDR3 is 15 amino acids long. CDR3 sequence reads: CASSLVEWSKNIQYF. The CDR3 nucleotides are TGTGCCAGCAGTTTAGTAGAGTGGTCCAAAAACATTCAGTACTTC.

The chain carries TRBV29-1 and TRBJ2-3; maybe TRBD2 (5 bases). V lost 3 bases to trimming and J lost 5 bases, with 12 bases between them. This CDR3 has 13 amino acids. Germline CDR1 reads SQVTM; CDR2 reads ANQGSEA. CDR3 residues: CSVEKGSGDTQYF. The CDR3 nucleotides are TGCAGCGTTGAGAAAGGGAGCGGAGATACGCAGTATTTT.

This clonotype has only a few counts. The V gene is TRBV5-5, the J gene TRBJ1-5; unclear D gene. The CDR3 spans 15 residues. V was clipped by 2 bases and J by 3 bases, with 12 bases between them. Per germline, CDR1 SGHKS and CDR2 YYEKEE (reference sequence). The CDR3 DNA is TGTGCCAGCAGCTTTTACGGAAATCTCAATCAGCCCCAGCATTTT. Encoded protein: CASSFYGNLNQPQHF.

The sample holds a few counts of this clonotype. J is TRBJ1-1 and V is TRBV4-1; 7 bases line up with TRBD1. This CDR3 contains 16 residues. The J segment lost 3 bases and the V segment lost 0 bases, leaving 7 bases of the junction unmatched. The germline V gene encodes CDR1 MGHRA and CDR2 YSYEKL. The CDR3 DNA reads TGCGCCAGCAGCCAAGATCGTCCAGGGGGAGACACTGAAGCTTTCTTT. Amino acid sequence: CASSQDRPGGDTEAFF.

This clonotype was seen a handful of times. The chain couples TRBV5-5 to TRBJ1-1; D unclear. CDR1 is SGHKS and CDR2 is YYEKEE in the germline V gene (reference sequence). The CDR3 runs to 14 residues. Trimming shortened V by 0 bases and J by 0 bases, and 6 bases separated the two germline ends. The CDR3 reads CASSLVRLNTEAFF. The CDR3 bases are TGTGCCAGCAGCTTGGTGAGGTTGAACACTGAAGCTTTCTTT.

V and J are TRBV5-6 and TRBJ1-2; D unresolved. Germline V gives CDR1 SGHDT, CDR2 YYEEEE. The CDR3 extends over 17 amino acids. Trimming took 0 bases from V and 6 from J, leaving 21 bases between them. The CDR3 DNA sequence: TGTGCCAGCAGCTTGGCGATTCCTTCAGGAGAACTGGATGGCTACACCTTC. Its translation is CASSLAIPSGELDGYTF.

The genes are TRBV20-1 and TRBJ2-1; 8 bases agree with TRBD1. V was pared by 7 bases and J by 7 bases, with 9 bases of the junction left unmatched. This CDR3 is built from 13 residues. The germline gives CDR1 DFQATT, CDR2 SNEGSKA (reference sequence). The CDR3 region has the DNA TGCAGTGTAGGGGACAGGTGGAAGAATGAGCAGTTCTTC. Its translation is CSVGDRWKNEQFF.

The chain couples TRBV2 to TRBJ2-2; D uncertain. The CDR3 is 13 residues long. The V and J ends lost 7 bases and 7 bases respectively, with 13 bases between them. The germline gives CDR1 SNHLY, CDR2 FYNNEI. The DNA for the CDR3 is TGTGCCAGCACCGAGCCTCAGCACGGGGAGCTGTTTTTT. As protein: CASTEPQHGELFF.

The rearrangement uses TRBV6-2 or TRBV6-3 and TRBJ2-2, with TRBD1 matching over 11 bases. Germline V gene data show CDR1 as MNHEY and CDR2 as SVGEGT. V trimming: 1 base; J trimming: 7 bases; junction bases outside the gene matches: 5. This CDR3 has 16 amino acids. Here the CDR3 reads CASSYLDRGPGGELFF. The CDR3 bases are TGTGCCAGCAGTTACTTGGACAGGGGGCCGGGCGGGGAGCTGTTTTTT.

This clonotype was counted a few times. The chain combines TRBV29-1 with TRBJ2-7, with 7 bases lining up with TRBD1. V shed 7 bases and J 0 bases; nucleotides not matched to a gene: 6. Looked up from germline, CDR1 is SQVTM and CDR2 is ANQGSEA. The CDR3 loop spans 13 amino acids. CDR3 sequence: CSALGTDSYEQYF. The CDR3 DNA sequence: TGCAGCGCCCTTGGGACAGACTCCTACGAGCAGTACTTC.

This chain uses TRBV4-1 with TRBJ2-3; no reliable D call. There are 16 residues in the CDR3. V was shortened by 4 bases and J by 0 bases, with 14 bases between the two germline ends. Germline lookup yields CDR1 MGHRA and CDR2 YSYEKL. In nucleotides, the CDR3 is TGCGCCAGCAGCCCTCTTTCTCTGGGGAGCACAGATACGCAGTATTTT. This sequence encodes CASSPLSLGSTDTQYF.